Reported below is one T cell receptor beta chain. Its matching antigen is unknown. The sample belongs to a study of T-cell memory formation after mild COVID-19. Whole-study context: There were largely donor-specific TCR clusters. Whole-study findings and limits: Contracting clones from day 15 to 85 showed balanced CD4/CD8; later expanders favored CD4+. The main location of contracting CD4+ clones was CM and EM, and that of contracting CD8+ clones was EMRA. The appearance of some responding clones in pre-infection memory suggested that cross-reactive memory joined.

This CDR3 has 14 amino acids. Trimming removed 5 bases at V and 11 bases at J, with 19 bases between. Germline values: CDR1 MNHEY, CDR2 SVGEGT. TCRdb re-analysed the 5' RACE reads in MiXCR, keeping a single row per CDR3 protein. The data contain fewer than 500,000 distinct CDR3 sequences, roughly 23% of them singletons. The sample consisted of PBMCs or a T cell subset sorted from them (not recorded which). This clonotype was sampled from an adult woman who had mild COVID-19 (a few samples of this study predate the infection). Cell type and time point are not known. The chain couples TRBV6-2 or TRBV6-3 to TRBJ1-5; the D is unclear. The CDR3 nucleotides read TGTGCCAGCAGTAGTCTTTTAAGGGAATCGGCCCAGCATTTT. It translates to CASSSLLRESAQHF.